The clone carrying this TCR beta chain was counted only a few times. Its target is not known. These data belong to a study of beta chain features in type 1 diabetes. The study's findings and limits: Patients with Type 1 diabetes showed moderately but significantly shorter TCRB CDR3s in all four CD4+ subsets. HLA effects on TCRB rearrangement stayed unresolved here. Across patients, naive, central memory and Treg TCRB repertoires exhibited apparently greater similarity than was observed across healthy donors.

The germline V gene has CDR1 MNHEY and CDR2 SVGAGI. The length of the CDR3 is 15 residues. Germline trimming cut 5 bases from V and 7 bases from J; bases unmatched to any gene: 6. Expressed TCRB transcripts were sequenced after all isolated RNA was converted to cDNA. Average reads for naive, central memory and regulatory T cell samples were roughly 3.4 million. Sequencing used immunoSEQ multiplex PCR; TCRdb keeps in-frame clones, though not all of them. The table lists about 370,000 clones, roughly 9.8% of them singletons. The chain has TRBV6-5 and TRBJ2-1; 12 bases agree with TRBD2. Sample: central memory CD4+ T cells from blood. The receptor's source is a man aged 30-40 years with type 1 diabetes. The CDR3 spells CASSLTSGGMNEQFF. CDR3 DNA sequence: TGTGCCAGCAGTCTGACTAGCGGGGGTATGAATGAGCAGTTCTTC.